This TCR beta chain was obtained from a study of cytomegalovirus exposure and HLA in healthy donors. Findings and limits, study-wide: Prior analysis indicated that the majority of TCR beta V segments exhibited productivity approximately 90% or approximately 30% of the time. Later analysis reportedly placed an Asian-associated ancestry cluster below the roughly 630-donor mean in N-insertions.

The PCR ran on 60 Vbeta and 13 Jbeta primers. Generated by immunoSEQ multiplex PCR, the TCRdb table keeps only in-frame clones and is missing some. The sample lists 150,000 to 160,000 clones, 60% to 80% occurring once. About this clone: Its antigen remains unknown. A junction boundary mismatches the germline segment, possibly from a read error.

Sequencing input: PBMCs. The source is a young man in good health and CMV-seropositive.

CDR3 bases: TGTTCCAGCAGCTCCAGACAGGGCCAAGTAAACACCGGGGAGCTGTTTTTT. It translates to CSSSSRQGQVNTGELFF. This chain uses TRBV7-9 with TRBJ2-2; TRBD1 agrees at 7 bases. This CDR3 is 17 amino acids long. Germline V gene lookup returns CDR1 SEHNR and CDR2 FQNEAQ (reference sequence). Full variable domain (remainder filled in from reference TRBV7-9 and TRBJ2-2): DTGVSQNPRHKITKRGQNVTFRCDPISEHNRLYWYRQTLGQGPEFLTYFQNEAQLEKSRLLSDRFSAERPKGSFSTLEIQRTEQGDSAMYLCSSSSRQGQVNTGELFFGEGSRLTVL.